This T cell receptor beta chain was profiled in a study of OX40 agonist ivuxolimab in advanced cancers. Sequencing was performed with immunoSEQ multiplex PCR; in TCRdb, only in-frame clones are kept and a portion is missing. The data show some 21,000 clones, about 83% seen once. Autoimmune disease history or systemic immunosuppression led to patient exclusion. The sample holds one count of this clone. V lost 0 bases to trimming and J lost 6 bases, with 6 bases between them. The length of the CDR3 is 12 residues. Germline V lookup: CDR1 MNHNY, CDR2 SVGAGI (reference sequence). The sequence derives from an adult with an advanced solid tumor such as melanoma, head and neck, liver or kidney cancer. The V and J genes are TRBV6-6 and TRBJ2-7; no reliable D call. Sequenced here: CD4+ or CD8+ T cells sorted from blood, sampled in a trial of the OX40 agonist ivuxolimab. The CDR3 here is CASSYSGPEQYF. The CDR3 DNA reads TGTGCCAGCAGTTACTCGGGTCCCGAGCAGTACTTC.